Included here is one T cell receptor (beta chain) sequence, with context. Its antigen is unknown. Sequencing ends 3 residues short of the CDR3 end; the germline J gene provides the rest. There are 15 residues in the CDR3. Germline lookup yields CDR1 LNHDA and CDR2 SQIVND (reference sequence). Sequenced by immunoSEQ multiplex PCR; TCRdb stores in-frame clones only, minus some. The sample yields approximately 38,000 clones, of which the top ten take up about 7.2%. The data are from a study of T cells in women clearing cervical HPV infection. General study results and limits: Richness differences could reflect unmeasured T-cell content per sample. Associations may precede or follow infection; HPV-specific or memory T cells were not isolated. CIN3+ cases had significantly higher TCR richness than controls; evenness did not differ.

Sequencing used blood buffy coat. The sequence derives from a woman aged 18 to 75 with a cervical HPV16 infection that either progressed to CIN3+ or cleared (not recorded which). The rearrangement uses TRBV19 and TRBJ2-4; TRBD1 matches at 11 bases. The covered CDR3 bases are TGTGCCAGTACTTCTGTGGGGACAGGGGGATATGGT. It encodes CASTSVGTGGYG. The complete CDR3 reads CASTSVGTGGYGQYF.